The T cell receptor (beta chain) under discussion was sequenced for a study of T-cell memory formation after mild COVID-19. The study's findings and limits: Chiefly within CM and EM were the contracting CD4+ clones; CD8+ ones were within EMRA.

This clonotype was seen a handful of times. Antigen specificity is unknown. From the 5' RACE reads, TCRdb called clonotypes with MiXCR, one entry per CDR3 protein. The sample lists 350,000 to 500,000 distinct CDR3 sequences; under 20% were seen once. CDR1 is MNHEY and CDR2 is SVGEGT in the germline V gene. The V and J ends lost 8 bases and 3 bases respectively, with 18 bases between them. The CDR3 totals 15 residues. This chain uses TRBV6-2 or TRBV6-3 with TRBJ2-3, with a tentative D call TRBD2 (6 bases). Sequencing input: PBMCs or a T cell subset sorted from them (not recorded which). This sequence was found in a man between 18 and 29 years old who had mild COVID-19 (a few samples of this study predate the infection). Cell type and time point are not known. This CDR3 is CASSHPGELTDTQYF. Here the CDR3 DNA reads TGTGCCAGCTCCCACCCGGGGGAGCTTACAGATACGCAGTATTTT.